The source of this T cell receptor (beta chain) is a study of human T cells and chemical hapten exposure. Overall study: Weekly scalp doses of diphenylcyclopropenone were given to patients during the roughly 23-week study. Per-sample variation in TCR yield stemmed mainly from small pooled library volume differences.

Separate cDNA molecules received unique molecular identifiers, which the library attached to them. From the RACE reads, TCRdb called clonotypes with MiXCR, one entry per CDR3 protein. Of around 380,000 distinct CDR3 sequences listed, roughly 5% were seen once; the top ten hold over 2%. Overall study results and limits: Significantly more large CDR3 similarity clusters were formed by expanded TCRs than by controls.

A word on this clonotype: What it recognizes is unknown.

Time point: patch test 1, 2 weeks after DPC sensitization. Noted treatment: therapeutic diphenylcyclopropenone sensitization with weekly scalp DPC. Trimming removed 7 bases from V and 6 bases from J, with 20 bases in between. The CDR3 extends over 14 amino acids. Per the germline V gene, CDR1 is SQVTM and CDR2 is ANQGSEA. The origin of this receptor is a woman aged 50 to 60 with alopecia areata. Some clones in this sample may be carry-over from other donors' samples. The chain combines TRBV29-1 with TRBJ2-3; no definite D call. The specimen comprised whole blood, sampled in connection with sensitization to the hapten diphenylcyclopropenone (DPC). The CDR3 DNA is TGCAGCGACCAACACAGTGTCCAAGCGGATACGCAGTATTTT. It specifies CSDQHSVQADTQYF.